Listed below are T cell receptor beta chains from one sample, sequenced in a study of a mutant IDH1 vaccine in newly diagnosed glioma. Profiled with immunoSEQ multiplex PCR; TCRdb holds only in-frame clones, not every one. The repertoire holds 68,000 or so clones, with around 82% as singletons. These receptors' targets are unknown. Sequencing used PBMCs, obtained from a glioma patient whose treatment included an IDH1 peptide vaccine. The origin of the receptors is a young man with glioma. The CDR3 runs from the conserved cysteine through the conserved F or W. The D gene is left open where the match is weak. Expanded clones get a size class; other rows say once, few or many, or leave the size out.

D gene,V gene,J gene,clone size,CDR3 protein,CDR3 DNA
-,TRBV6-6,TRBJ1-2,-,CASSQGDRLKGYTF,TGTGCCAGCAGCCAGGGCGACAGATTAAAAGGCTACACCTTC
-,TRBV7-2,TRBJ1-1,few,CASGFGWGGAFF,TGTGCCAGCGGATTTGGCTGGGGTGGGGCTTTCTTT
TRBD1,TRBV27,TRBJ1-5,few,CASSSIGDRGANQPQHF,TGTGCCAGCAGTTCCATAGGGGACAGGGGGGCCAATCAGCCCCAGCATTTT
TRBD1,TRBV18,TRBJ1-4,-,CASSLRQGSNEKLFF,TGTGCCAGCTCACTACGACAGGGGTCTAATGAAAAACTGTTTTTT
TRBD2,TRBV29-1,TRBJ2-7,once,CSAQLAEVGSYEQYF,TGCAGCGCCCAACTAGCGGAGGTAGGCTCCTACGAGCAGTACTTC
TRBD2,TRBV5-6,TRBJ2-3,-,CASSLPGGDTQYF,TGTGCCAGCAGCTTGCCGGGGGGGGATACGCAGTATTTT
-,TRBV6-5,TRBJ2-7,-,CASSPGEQYF,TGTGCCAGCAGCCCAGGGGAGCAGTACTTC
-,TRBV5-3,TRBJ1-5,-,CAGPGSRQPQHF,TGTGCCGGACCCGGTAGCAGGCAGCCCCAGCATTTT
-,TRBV15,TRBJ2-1,-,CATSRDWGRLVGSYNEQFF,TGTGCCACCAGCAGAGATTGGGGAAGACTAGTCGGCTCCTACAATGAGCAGTTCTTC
-,TRBV7-6,TRBJ2-7,-,CASSRTTYYEQYF,TGTGCCAGCAGCCGTACCACATACTACGAGCAGTACTTC
-,TRBV5-1,TRBJ1-4,-,CASSAWVDEKLFF,TGCGCCAGCAGCGCGTGGGTGGATGAAAAACTGTTTTTT
-,TRBV4-2,TRBJ1-1,-,CASVQGNGAFF,TGTGCCAGCGTGCAGGGGAATGGGGCTTTCTTT
-,TRBV9,TRBJ1-1,-,CASSVGTMPEAFF,TGTGCCAGCAGCGTAGGGACAATGCCTGAAGCTTTCTTT
TRBD2,TRBV7-2,TRBJ2-7,-,CASSPQVEKRGDEQYF,TGTGCCAGCAGCCCCCAAGTCGAAAAGCGGGGGGACGAGCAGTACTTC
TRBD1,TRBV29-1,TRBJ2-4,-,CSVSQTGGNIQYF,TGCAGCGTTTCTCAGACAGGGGGCAACATTCAGTACTTC
TRBD2,TRBV9,TRBJ2-3,-,CASSPHRTSGGTDTQYF,TGTGCCAGCAGCCCCCACCGGACTAGCGGGGGCACAGATACGCAGTATTTT
-,TRBV4-1,TRBJ2-5,-,CASSQGPKRETQYF,TGCGCCAGCAGCCAAGGGCCAAAAAGAGAGACCCAGTACTTC
-,TRBV6-4,TRBJ2-3,-,CASSVNLGTDTQYF,TGTGCCAGCAGTGTGAACCTGGGCACAGATACGCAGTATTTT
-,TRBV5-1,TRBJ1-1,few,CASSLGWGGGEAFF,TGCGCCAGCAGCCTGGGCTGGGGAGGGGGTGAAGCTTTCTTT
-,TRBV4-1,TRBJ2-2,-,CASSPGFEAGELFF,TGCGCCAGCAGCCCGGGATTCGAGGCCGGGGAGCTGTTTTTT
-,TRBV7-9,TRBJ2-2,-,CASSLWGLRELFF,TGTGCCAGCAGCTTGTGGGGGCTTAGGGAGCTGTTTTTT
-,TRBV30,TRBJ1-4,-,CAWSVLEGGKLFF,TGTGCCTGGAGTGTACTGGAGGGAGGAAAACTGTTTTTT
-,TRBV6-6,TRBJ1-4,-,CASSSGYGYEKLFF,TGTGCCAGTTCTTCAGGATACGGTTATGAAAAACTGTTTTTT
-,TRBV2,TRBJ1-1,-,CASSEARTDQLLNTEAFF,TGTGCCAGCAGTGAAGCGCGCACAGACCAACTTTTGAACACTGAAGCTTTCTTT
-,TRBV5-4,TRBJ1-4,-,CASSSPDKGEKLFF,TGTGCCAGCAGCTCACCTGACAAAGGTGAAAAACTGTTTTTT
-,TRBV7-9,TRBJ1-4,-,CASSLGLDGEGNEKLFF,TGTGCCAGCAGCTTAGGGCTCGACGGGGAGGGTAATGAAAAACTGTTTTTT
TRBD1,TRBV7-9,TRBJ1-1,-,CASSPQGQGGTEAFF,TGTGCCAGCAGCCCCCAAGGACAGGGCGGCACTGAAGCTTTCTTT
TRBD1,TRBV6-5,TRBJ1-5,-,CASSRDSTMPQHF,TGTGCCAGCAGCCGGGACAGTACTATGCCCCAGCATTTT
TRBD2,TRBV4-2,TRBJ2-5,-,CASSQGRGDQETQYF,TGTGCCAGCAGCCAAGGGCGGGGGGACCAAGAGACCCAGTACTTC
TRBD1,TRBV10-3,TRBJ1-2,-,CAILQGEGGYTF,TGTGCCATCTTACAGGGGGAGGGTGGCTACACCTTC
-,TRBV18,TRBJ1-5,-,CASSPRSDGPQHF,TGTGCCAGCTCACCGAGAAGCGATGGGCCCCAGCATTTT
TRBD1,TRBV2,TRBJ1-2,once,CASSTTGGRGGYTF,TGTGCCAGCAGCACGACAGGGGGCAGGGGGGGCTACACCTTC
TRBD1,TRBV2,TRBJ1-2,-,CASSVDRGLYGYTF,TGTGCCAGCAGTGTGGACAGGGGGCTCTATGGCTACACCTTC
TRBD1,TRBV18,TRBJ1-5,few,CASSPDRVGQPQHF,TGTGCCAGCTCACCAGACAGGGTTGGACAGCCCCAGCATTTT
-,TRBV5-4,TRBJ1-1,few,CASGPVRGNKGLDGTEAFF,TGTGCCAGCGGCCCTGTACGAGGGAACAAAGGCCTAGACGGGACTGAAGCTTTCTTT